The rows below give T cell receptor beta chains drawn from one sample of a study of blood T cell repertoires in COVID-19. TCRdb's table, derived via immunoSEQ multiplex PCR, lists solely in-frame clones and lacks some. The table has roughly 150,000 clones, 80% seen once. The sequencing input was peripheral blood. The receptors shown here come from a woman between 50 and 59 years old with acute or convalescent COVID-19. CDR3s include the opening cysteine and the closing phenylalanine or tryptophan. Fields, in order: D gene, J gene, clone size, V gene, CDR3 protein, CDR3 DNA. A D gene is named only where the DNA matches it firmly. Only part of the rows carry a size: once, few, many, or a class if the clone is expanded.

TRBD1	TRBJ1-6	-	TRBV2	CARGDRENSPLHF	TGTGCCAGGGGAGACAGGGAGAATTCACCCCTCCACTTT
TRBD2	TRBJ2-1	few	TRBV7-2	CASSAGLAGGLNEQFF	TGTGCCAGCAGCGCGGGACTAGCGGGGGGCCTAAATGAGCAGTTCTTC
-	TRBJ2-3	few	TRBV18	CASRELTSTDTQYF	TGTGCCAGCCGAGAACTCACTAGCACAGATACGCAGTATTTT
TRBD1	TRBJ2-5	-	TRBV30	CAWDRGRRETQYF	TGTGCCTGGGACAGGGGGCGCCGGGAGACCCAGTACTTC
TRBD1	TRBJ2-7	-	TRBV6-2/TRBV6-3	CASSYALGTASSYEQYF	TGTGCCAGCAGTTACGCTTTGGGGACAGCGAGCTCCTACGAGCAGTACTTC
-	TRBJ2-7	-	TRBV3-1/TRBV3-2	CASSLGSSYEQYF	TGTGCCAGCAGCCTTGGGAGCTCCTACGAGCAGTACTTC
-	TRBJ1-2	-	TRBV7-9	CASSPTFQASASYSYTF	TGTGCCAGCAGCCCCACCTTCCAGGCTTCGGCCAGCTATAGCTACACCTTC
TRBD2	TRBJ2-5	-	TRBV2	CASRRGIQETQYF	TGTGCCAGCAGGCGGGGGATACAAGAGACCCAGTACTTC
TRBD1	TRBJ1-1	-	TRBV5-1	CASSPDRGRTEAFF	TGCGCCAGCAGCCCAGACAGGGGGAGGACTGAAGCTTTCTTT
-	TRBJ2-1	few	TRBV7-8	CASSLSGFNEQFF	TGTGCCAGCAGCTTATCGGGGTTTAATGAGCAGTTCTTC
TRBD2	TRBJ2-3	-	TRBV6-2/TRBV6-3	CASSSGGGKNTQYF	TGTGCCAGCAGTAGCGGGGGGGGGAAAAATACGCAGTATTTT
-	TRBJ2-5	once	TRBV27	CASAGLSMETQYF	TGTGCCAGCGCGGGACTTTCGATGGAGACCCAGTACTTC
-	TRBJ1-1	-	TRBV5-1	CASSSSQGSTEAFF	TGCGCCAGCAGCTCGTCTCAGGGAAGCACTGAAGCTTTCTTT
TRBD1	TRBJ2-7	-	TRBV6-2/TRBV6-3	CASSYSRSQGAYEQYF	TGTGCCAGCAGTTACTCTCGATCACAGGGGGCCTACGAGCAGTACTTC
TRBD2	TRBJ2-7	-	TRBV13	CASSLAGTSGADYEQYF	TGTGCCAGCAGCTTAGCCGGGACTAGCGGGGCTGACTACGAGCAGTACTTC
TRBD1	TRBJ1-5	-	TRBV18	CASSALGQVNQPQHF	TGTGCCAGCTCAGCGCTTGGACAGGTCAATCAGCCCCAGCATTTT
TRBD1	TRBJ1-2	-	TRBV6-2/TRBV6-3	CASTPQGARYGYTF	TGTGCCAGCACCCCACAGGGGGCTAGGTATGGCTACACCTTC
TRBD1	TRBJ1-2	-	TRBV28	CASSQPGQGFGYTF	TGTGCCAGCAGTCAACCGGGACAGGGTTTCGGCTACACCTTC
-	TRBJ2-2	few	TRBV9	CASSVRVTGELFF	TGTGCCAGCAGCGTCCGGGTTACCGGGGAGCTGTTTTTT
TRBD1	TRBJ2-3	-	TRBV6-4	CASSDGGTGRGTQYF	TGTGCCAGCAGTGACGGAGGGACAGGGAGGGGTACGCAGTATTTT
-	TRBJ2-2	-	TRBV15	CATSRSEGVAGELFF	TGTGCCACCAGCAGATCCGAAGGGGTGGCCGGGGAGCTGTTTTTT
-	TRBJ1-4	-	TRBV5-1	CASSLEQGERKLFF	TGCGCCAGCAGCTTGGAACAGGGAGAACGGAAACTGTTTTTT
TRBD2	TRBJ2-3	-	TRBV20-1	CSASGSGGAFLSDTQYF	TGCAGTGCTAGTGGTAGCGGGGGGGCCTTTTTATCAGATACGCAGTATTTT
TRBD2	TRBJ2-4	once	TRBV7-6	CASSLEAAGGLAKNIQYF	TGTGCCAGCAGCTTAGAGGCGGCGGGGGGACTAGCCAAAAACATTCAGTACTTC
-	TRBJ1-5	-	TRBV19	CASSIGSGLNQPQHF	TGTGCCAGTAGTATAGGTTCGGGGTTGAACCAGCCCCAGCATTTT